This TCR beta chain is drawn from a study of blood T cell repertoires in COVID-19. The germline V gene has CDR1 MNHEY and CDR2 SVGAGI. The CDR3 has 15 residues. Trimming cost V 6 bases and J 0 bases, with 14 bases left between them. Generated by immunoSEQ multiplex PCR, the TCRdb table keeps only in-frame clones and is missing some. The data contain about 270,000 clones, about nine tenths of them singletons. The chain carries TRBV6-5 and TRBJ1-1, with D perhaps matching TRBD1 (6 bases). This TCR was sampled from a man aged 40-55 years with active or convalescent COVID-19. Sequencing was performed on peripheral blood. In nucleotides, the CDR3 is TGTGCCAGCAGAGATACAGGGATGATGAACACTGAAGCTTTCTTT. Its translation: CASRDTGMMNTEAFF.